This TCR beta chain was sequenced in a study of CD8+CD57+ T cells in acquired aplastic anemia. Study conclusions and caveats: Overlapping CD8+ CDR3 repertoires of patients and controls contained some 27 shared sequences.

This CDR3 region has 16 residues. CDR1 and CDR2 (germline): LGHNA, YSLEER. After removal of 2 bases from V and 4 bases from J, the junction contained 10 bases not matched to a gene. Genomic DNA acted as the template from which TCR beta VDJ combination and CDR3 sequence profiling were carried out. MiXCR was run by TCRdb on the reads, yielding one entry per CDR3 protein. The repertoire includes under 150,000 distinct CDR3 sequences, around two fifths of them detected once, and more than 7% sits in the top ten. Notes on this clonotype: The antigen is unknown.

Sequencing used sorted CD4+, CD8+, or CD8+CD57+ T cells (not recorded which) from PBMCs. This chain joins TRBV4-3 and TRBJ1-2, with 7 bases aligning to TRBD1. This clonotype originated in a human donor in good health, serving as a control. The DNA for the CDR3 is TGCGCCAGCAGCCAACAATACTCGGGACAGATCTATGGCTACACCTTC. It codes for CASSQQYSGQIYGYTF.